These 2 T cell receptor beta chains came from one sample sequenced in a study of T and B cells in COVID-19 patients. Each TRB amplification used about 230-550 ng of genomic DNA from blood. BIOMED2 TRB-A/B primer pools were used in multiplex TRB PCR. TCRdb redid the calling of the multiplex PCR reads with MiXCR, one entry per CDR3 protein. The table includes around 15,000 distinct CDR3 sequences, 28% detected once. Material for sequencing was blood. These receptors all come from a human donor who had recovered from COVID-19.

This clonotype occurred many times. The chain couples TRBV5-6 to TRBJ1-4, with 7 nucleotides matching TRBD1. The ends lost 0 bases at V and 3 bases at J; junction bases unmatched: 5. Germline V gives CDR1 SGHDT, CDR2 YYEEEE. This CDR3 spans 16 amino acids. The CDR3 DNA sequence: TGTGCCAGCAGCTTGGTCGGGACAGAGGCTAATGAAAAACTGTTTTTT. This encodes CASSLVGTEANEKLFF.

J is TRBJ2-5 and V is TRBV7-9; D call uncertain. Germline CDR1 SEHNR, CDR2 FQNEAQ (reference sequence). Trimming cost V 0 bases and J 4 bases, with 12 bases left between them. CDR3 size: 15 residues. CDR3 protein: CASSLAGAGPETQYF. As DNA, the CDR3 is TGTGCCAGCAGCTTAGCAGGCGCTGGCCCAGAGACCCAGTACTTC.